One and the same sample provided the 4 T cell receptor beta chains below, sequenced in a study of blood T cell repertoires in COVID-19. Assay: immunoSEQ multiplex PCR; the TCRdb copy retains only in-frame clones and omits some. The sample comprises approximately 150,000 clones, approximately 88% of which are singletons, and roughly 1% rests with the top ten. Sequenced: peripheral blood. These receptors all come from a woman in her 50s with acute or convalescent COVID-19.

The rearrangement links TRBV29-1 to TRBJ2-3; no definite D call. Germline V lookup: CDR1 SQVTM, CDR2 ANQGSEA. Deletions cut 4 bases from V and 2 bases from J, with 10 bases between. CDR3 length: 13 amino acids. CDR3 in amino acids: CSVGHKFTDTQYF. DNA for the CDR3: TGCAGCGTTGGTCACAAATTCACAGATACGCAGTATTTT.

CDR3 amino acids: CASSLTQLGNTIYF. The DNA of the CDR3 is TGTGCCAGCAGTTTAACACAGTTAGGAAACACCATATATTTT. This chain connects TRBV2 to TRBJ1-3; no clear D. Germline V CDR1 and CDR2: SNHLY, FYNNEI. The V gene lost 5 bases and the J gene lost 4 bases, with 12 bases spanning the gap. CDR3 length: 14 amino acids.

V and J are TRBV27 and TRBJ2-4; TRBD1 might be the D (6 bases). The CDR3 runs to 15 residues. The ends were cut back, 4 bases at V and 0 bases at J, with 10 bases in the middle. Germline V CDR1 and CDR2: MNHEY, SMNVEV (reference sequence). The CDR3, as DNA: TGTGCCAGCAGTTCCGGACAGCCAGCCAAAAACATTCAGTACTTC. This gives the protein CASSSGQPAKNIQYF.

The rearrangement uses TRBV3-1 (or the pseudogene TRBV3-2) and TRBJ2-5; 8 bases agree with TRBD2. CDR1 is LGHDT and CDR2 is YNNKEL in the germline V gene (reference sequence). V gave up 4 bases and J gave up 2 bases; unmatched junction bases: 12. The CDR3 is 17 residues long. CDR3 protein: CASSPYPSGGLQETQYF. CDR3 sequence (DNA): TGTGCCAGCAGCCCCTATCCGAGCGGGGGACTTCAAGAGACCCAGTACTTC.